This T cell receptor (beta chain) came from a study of T cell repertoires in cytomegalovirus infection. Across the study: The study used recently identified HLA-C-restricted and well-studied HLA-B-restricted CMV epitopes.

In TCRdb, the reads were re-called with MiXCR into one record per CDR3 protein. The table records approximately 340,000 distinct CDR3 sequences, 29% of them present only once. Findings and limits, study-wide: The study found HLA-C-restricted CMV-specific TCR beta clonotypes dominating the ex vivo response.

CDR3 size: 17 residues. Per the germline V gene, CDR1 is MNHNS and CDR2 is SASEGT. Losses at the gene ends were 6 bases for V and 2 bases for J; bases not matched to a gene: 16. This clonotype has only a few counts. Its antigen is unidentified. The chain combines TRBV6-1 with TRBJ2-7; 7 nucleotides agree with TRBD2. The sequencing here drew on cultured PBMCs, taken from culture after CMV antigen stimulation. The TCR was taken from a human donor in good health (CMV status not recorded). Some clones in this sample may be carry-over from other donors' samples. CDR3 coding DNA: TGTGCCAGCAGCGACTACCGGGACTACGGAACTCCCTACGAGCAGTACTTC. Its protein product is CASSDYRDYGTPYEQYF.